Listed below are T cell receptor beta chains from one sample, sequenced in a study of blood T cell repertoires in COVID-19. TCRdb's copy holds only in-frame clones and misses some; the assay was immunoSEQ multiplex PCR. The sample contains a few hundred thousand clones, 85% of which appear only once. The specimen sequenced was peripheral blood. These receptors were taken from a man aged 50 or older with active or convalescent COVID-19. The CDR3 runs from the conserved cysteine through the conserved F or W. D genes are given only for firm matches. Some rows mark clone size as missing; the rest say once, few, many or name a class of expanded clone.

clone_size,v_call,d_call,j_call,cdr3_aa,cdr3_nt
-,TRBV5-1,TRBD2,TRBJ2-3,CASSLSTSGSGDTQYF,TGCGCCAGCAGCCTCTCGACTAGCGGGAGTGGGGATACGCAGTATTTT
-,TRBV16,TRBD1,TRBJ2-1,CASSQGTVGYNEQFF,TGTGCCAGCAGCCAAGGGACAGTCGGTTACAATGAGCAGTTCTTC
-,TRBV3-1/TRBV3-2,-,TRBJ1-3,CASSQGVMRHGNTIYF,TGTGCCAGCAGCCAGGGCGTTATGAGACATGGAAACACCATATATTTT
once,TRBV6-6,-,TRBJ1-4,CASSLRGGANEKLFF,TGTGCCAGCAGTTTACGGGGGGGTGCTAATGAAAAACTGTTTTTT
-,TRBV19,-,TRBJ1-5,CASSIGTRRSQHF,TGTGCCAGTAGTATAGGGACGAGGAGGAGCCAGCATTTT
-,TRBV7-2,TRBD2,TRBJ2-2,CASSFSVTSVTGELFF,TGTGCCAGCAGCTTTTCCGTCACTAGCGTCACCGGGGAGCTGTTTTTT
few,TRBV4-2,TRBD2,TRBJ2-1,CASRGLAMGEQFF,TGTGCCAGCAGAGGACTAGCGATGGGTGAGCAGTTCTTC
few,TRBV11-2,-,TRBJ1-6,CASSLERGSYSPLHF,TGTGCCAGCAGCTTAGAACGGGGGTCTTATTCACCCCTCCACTTT
-,TRBV29-1,-,TRBJ1-2,CSVELEGAIGYTF,TGCAGCGTTGAACTAGAGGGCGCGATTGGCTACACCTTC
-,TRBV19,-,TRBJ2-1,CASSTADSSYNEQFF,TGTGCCAGTAGTACTGCGGACAGCTCCTACAATGAGCAGTTCTTC
-,TRBV19,-,TRBJ1-2,CASTLQGNYGYTF,TGTGCCAGTACCCTACAGGGTAACTATGGCTACACCTTC
-,TRBV7-9,TRBD2,TRBJ2-3,CASSSRTSGVTDTQYF,TGTGCCAGCAGCTCCCGGACTAGCGGGGTTACAGATACGCAGTATTTT
few,TRBV13,TRBD2,TRBJ2-1,CASSSWTSYNEQFF,TGTGCCAGCAGCTCTTGGACTAGCTACAATGAGCAGTTCTTC
-,TRBV30,TRBD1,TRBJ1-2,CAWSEGQGGYGYTF,TGTGCCTGGAGTGAGGGACAGGGCGGCTATGGCTACACCTTC
-,TRBV7-3,-,TRBJ2-2,CASSLFGGRRDLLGTGELFF,TGTGCCAGCAGCTTATTCGGCGGCAGGCGGGACCTTTTGGGGACCGGGGAGCTGTTTTTT
-,TRBV30,-,TRBJ2-7,CAWSLSGGGGEQYF,TGTGCCTGGAGTCTCTCAGGGGGAGGCGGGGAGCAGTACTTC
-,TRBV11-3,TRBD1,TRBJ2-1,CASSPDRSYNEQFF,TGTGCCAGCTCCCCGGACAGGTCGTACAATGAGCAGTTCTTC
-,TRBV30,TRBD2,TRBJ2-3,CASERDLGRDTQYF,TGTGCCTCAGAGCGGGACCTGGGGAGGGATACGCAGTATTTT
-,TRBV7-9,TRBD2,TRBJ2-5,CASSQVAGDRGETQYF,TGTGCCAGCAGCCAAGTAGCGGGAGATCGTGGAGAGACCCAGTACTTC
-,TRBV4-1,TRBD1,TRBJ2-1,CASRYRDRNDNEQFF,TGCGCCAGCCGTTACCGGGACAGAAACGACAATGAGCAGTTCTTC
-,TRBV6-2/TRBV6-3,-,TRBJ1-4,CASSYGGAATNEKLFF,TGTGCCAGCAGTTACGGGGGGGCCGCAACTAATGAAAAACTGTTTTTT
-,TRBV25-1,TRBD1,TRBJ2-2,CASSEGTVNTGELFF,TGTGCCAGCAGTGAAGGGACAGTTAACACCGGGGAGCTGTTTTTT
-,TRBV19,-,TRBJ2-2,CASSIRGSPGELFF,TGTGCCAGTAGTATTCGGGGGAGTCCCGGGGAGCTGTTTTTT
-,TRBV30,TRBD2,TRBJ2-3,CGLLLWTSGRRDTQYF,TGCGGTCTATTACTCTGGACTAGCGGGAGGAGAGATACGCAGTATTTT